These 7 T cell receptor beta chains were all obtained from the same sample, sequenced in a study of human T cells and chemical hapten exposure. TCRdb itself ran the RACE reads through MiXCR, one entry per CDR3 protein. The profile shows about 340,000 distinct CDR3 sequences, roughly 6.9% of them singletons. Time point meaning: patch test 1, 2 weeks after DPC sensitization. As to treatment: therapeutic diphenylcyclopropenone sensitization with weekly scalp DPC. The sample consisted of whole blood, taken in connection with sensitization to the hapten diphenylcyclopropenone (DPC). All receptors derive from a young woman with alopecia areata. Some clones in this sample may be carry-over from other donors' samples.

At least ten counts were recorded for this clonotype. One end of the junction does not line up with germline, which may come from a read error. V is TRBV5-1 and J is TRBJ2-5; tentative D call: TRBD2 (6 bases). The CDR3 totals 14 residues. Germline V lookup: CDR1 SGHRS, CDR2 YFSETQ. The CDR3 sequence: CASSLVGGQETQYF. In DNA, the CDR3 is TGTGCCAGCAGCTTAGTGGGGGGCCAAGAGACCCAGTACTTC.

The chain is built from TRBV6-2 or TRBV6-3 and TRBJ1-5; D is perhaps TRBD1 (5 bases). Trimming removed 6 bases at V and 7 bases at J, with 16 bases between. The CDR3 runs 14 residues. Germline V gene data show CDR1 as MNHEY and CDR2 as SVGEGT. CDR3 nucleotide sequence: TGTGCCAGCAGACAACCGGGGGGTGGACAGCCCCAGCATTTT. Its translation is CASRQPGGGQPQHF.

The V gene is TRBV6-5, the J gene TRBJ1-2; the D gene is possibly TRBD1 (6 bases). The CDR3 spans 14 residues. V dropped 2 bases and J dropped 2 bases, with 9 bases sitting between them. Germline V lookup: CDR1 MNHEY, CDR2 SVGAGI. CDR3 DNA sequence: TGTGCCAGCAGTTACGGGACACCAAACTATGGCTACACCTTC. Translation gives CASSYGTPNYGYTF.

This clonotype was detected ten times or more. This rearrangement joins TRBV6-5 to TRBJ2-7; no firm D call. Trimming took off 2 bases at V and 3 bases at J, with 5 bases between the two ends. CDR1 is MNHEY, CDR2 SVGAGI, per germline. The CDR3 sequence is 12 residues long. In DNA, the CDR3 is TGTGCCAGCAGTTACGATAACTACGAGCAGTACTTC. It translates to CASSYDNYEQYF.

V usage is TRBV29-1 and J usage is TRBJ1-1, with TRBD1 as a possible D gene (5 bases). The ends were cut back, 8 bases at V and 0 bases at J, with 22 bases in the middle. Germline loops: CDR1 SQVTM, CDR2 ANQGSEA. CDR3 length: 16 amino acids. CDR3 sequence (DNA): TGCAGCCCAGACCCGGGACGGACGATCCTGAACACTGAAGCTTTCTTT. Translation gives CSPDPGRTILNTEAFF.

Ten or more counts support this clonotype. This sequence joins TRBV7-9 and TRBJ1-4, with D uncertain. This CDR3 has 16 residues. Trimming took off 0 bases at V and 3 bases at J, with 11 bases between the two ends. CDR1 and CDR2 from the germline V gene are SEHNR and FQNEAQ (reference sequence). The DNA for the CDR3 is TGTGCCAGCAGCTTAGCGTGGCCGGTCTCTAATGAAAAACTGTTTTTT. It specifies CASSLAWPVSNEKLFF. Complete variable domain (other parts from reference TRBV7-9 and TRBJ1-4): DTGVSQNPRHKITKRGQNVTFRCDPISEHNRLYWYRQTLGQGPEFLTYFQNEAQLEKSRLLSDRFSAERPKGSFSTLEIQRTEQGDSAMYLCASSLAWPVSNEKLFFGSGTQLSVL.

CDR3: CASGLVQRGTEAFF. CDR3 DNA sequence: TGTGCTAGTGGTTTGGTACAAAGGGGTACTGAAGCTTTCTTT. The chain recombines TRBV12-5 with TRBJ1-1, with D perhaps matching TRBD1 (5 bases). The V gene lost 0 bases and the J gene lost 5 bases, with 10 bases spanning the gap. CDR3 length: 14 residues. CDR1 and CDR2 (germline): LGHNT, FRNRAP.